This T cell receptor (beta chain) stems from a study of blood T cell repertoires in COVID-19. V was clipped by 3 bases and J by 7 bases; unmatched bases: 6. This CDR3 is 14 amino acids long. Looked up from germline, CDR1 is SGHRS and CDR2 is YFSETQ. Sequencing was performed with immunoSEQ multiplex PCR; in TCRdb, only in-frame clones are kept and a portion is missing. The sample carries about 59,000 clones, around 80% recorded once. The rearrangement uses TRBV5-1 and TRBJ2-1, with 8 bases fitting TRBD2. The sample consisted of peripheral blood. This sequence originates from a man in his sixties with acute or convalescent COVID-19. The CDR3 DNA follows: TGCGCCAGCAGCTCCGGACTAGCAGGTAATGAGCAGTTCTTC. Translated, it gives CASSSGLAGNEQFF.